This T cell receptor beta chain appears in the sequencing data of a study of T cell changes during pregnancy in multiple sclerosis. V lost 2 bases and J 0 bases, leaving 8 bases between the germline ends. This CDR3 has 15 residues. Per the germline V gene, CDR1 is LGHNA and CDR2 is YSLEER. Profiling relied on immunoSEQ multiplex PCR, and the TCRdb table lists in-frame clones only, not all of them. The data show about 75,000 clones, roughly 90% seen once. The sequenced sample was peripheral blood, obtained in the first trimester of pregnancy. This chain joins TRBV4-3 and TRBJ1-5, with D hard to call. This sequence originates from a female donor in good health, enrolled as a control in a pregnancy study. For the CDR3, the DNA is TGCGCCAGCAGCCAACATCGGGGTAGCAATCAGCCCCAGCATTTT. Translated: CASSQHRGSNQPQHF.